This TCR beta chain appears in the sequencing data of a study of blood T cell repertoires in COVID-19. Turning to the study itself: The United States, Italy and Spain provided the acute and convalescent COVID-19 samples. In each case, the material was cDNA or gDNA derived from T cells, B-cell-depleted T cells, or PBMCs.

Under the authors' procedure: Estimation of nucleated cell counts was performed using reference gene primer amplification. TCRdb's table, derived via immunoSEQ multiplex PCR, lists solely in-frame clones and lacks some. That table supplies the V and J calls and clone size; D and trimming were determined from the DNA. This repertoire shows more than 75,000 clones, around 85% found once; its top ten account for 16%. The V and J ends lost 0 bases and 6 bases respectively, with 8 bases between them. In germline, CDR1 is MGHDK, CDR2 SYGVNS. The CDR3 runs 13 residues. The sample comprised peripheral blood. This chain uses TRBV25-1 with TRBJ1-2; D might be TRBD1 (5 bases). The TCR comes from a woman aged 80 or older with active or convalescent COVID-19. The CDR3, as DNA: TGTGCCAGCAGTGAATACCTAGGGGATGGCTACACCTTC. This encodes CASSEYLGDGYTF.